Sequencing of this TCR beta chain was carried out in a study of control samples from healthy donors and cancer patients. Method: immunoSEQ multiplex PCR; TCRdb's copy keeps in-frame clones and lacks some. The profile covers fewer than 120,000 clones, with approximately 87% appearing a single time and 3.5% to 4% taken by the ten largest. Germline lookup yields CDR1 LGHDT and CDR2 YNNKEL (reference sequence). Trimming left V 7 bases short and J 3 bases short, with 13 bases between. The CDR3 has 13 residues. The TCR was taken from a woman between 55 and 75 years old with lung cancer. Input material: PBMCs. The rearrangement links TRBV3-1 (or the pseudogene TRBV3-2) to TRBJ2-7; a possible D gene is TRBD2 (5 bases). Here the CDR3 reads CASTLGGGYEQYF. The CDR3 bases are TGTGCCAGCACCTTAGGCGGAGGCTACGAGCAGTACTTC.